One T cell receptor beta chain is described in this entry. Its target is not known. This specimen comes from a study of post-analysis software for immune sequencing data. Study-level results: Significantly decreased normalized Chao1 diversity was recorded for multiple sclerosis patients relative to controls. Clustering by F measure revealed strong co-clustering among samples prepared together in one batch.

Unique molecular identifiers were present in the TCR beta cDNA libraries. TCRdb processed the PCR reads anew with MiXCR; each CDR3 protein has one entry. The data contain 380,000 or so distinct CDR3 sequences, around 33% of them seen just once; the ten biggest clones take up roughly 12%. The sequence was collected from a girl aged 5 to 17 with multiple sclerosis. Input material: blood.

CDR3 nucleotide sequence: TGTGCCAGCAGTACACCCGGACAGGGGGAGAACTATGGCTACACCTTC. Translation: CASSTPGQGENYGYTF. V usage is TRBV12-3 or TRBV12-4 and J usage is TRBJ1-2; 10 positions agree with TRBD1. CDR3 length: 16 residues. Trimming at V came to 5 bases and at J to 2 bases, leaving 8 bases not matched to a gene.